This TCR beta chain was sequenced during a study of T cell responses to AZD1222 COVID-19 vaccine. General study points: Clonal diversity was possibly underestimated, and the donors were mostly white British, with more females.

Germline CDR1 and CDR2: SNHLY and FYNNEI. CDR3 length equals 14 residues. The V gene lost 7 bases and the J gene lost 0 bases, with 9 bases spanning the gap. TCRdb's table, derived via immunoSEQ multiplex PCR, lists solely in-frame clones and lacks some. This sample yields 110,000 to 150,000 clones, of which over 90% are seen a single time; about 5.1% belongs to the top ten. As regards this clone: As yet, its antigen is unknown.

Sequenced here: peripheral blood, sampled on day 0 of AZD1222 vaccination. The chain uses TRBV2 and TRBJ2-2, with D uncertain. This sequence was found in an adult in good health. CDR3 residues: CASKRSANTGELFF. CDR3 coding DNA: TGTGCCAGCAAAAGGTCAGCGAACACCGGGGAGCTGTTTTTT.